The 30 T cell receptor beta chains below come from one sample, sequenced in a study of T cells after yellow fever vaccination. TCRdb itself ran the 5' RACE reads through MiXCR, one entry per CDR3 protein. The sample lists approximately 300,000 distinct CDR3 sequences, roughly 8.7% seen once, with 18% in the top ten. The sample was PBMCs, taken on the day of the first yellow fever vaccination. These receptors were collected from a man between 18 and 35 years old who received the YFV17D yellow fever vaccine.

The chain couples TRBV5-1 to TRBJ2-1, with a possible D match to TRBD2 (5 bases). The CDR3 is 17 residues long. The ends were cut back, 4 bases at V and 0 bases at J, with 17 bases in the middle. Germline lookup yields CDR1 SGHRS and CDR2 YFSETQ. In DNA form, the CDR3 reads TGCGCCAGCAGCCGTGGTTTAGGACTCAGCTCCTACAATGAGCAGTTCTTC. It codes for CASSRGLGLSSYNEQFF. Drawing the rest from reference TRBV5-1 and TRBJ2-1, the complete variable domain is KAGVTQTPRYLIKTRGQQVTLSCSPISGHRSVSWYQQTPGQGLQFLFEYFSETQRNKGNFPGRFSGRQFSNSRSEMNVSTLELGDSALYLCASSRGLGLSSYNEQFFGPGTRLTVL.

V usage is TRBV6-1 and J usage is TRBJ2-5; 8 positions agree with TRBD1. Unmatched junction bases numbered 3, after V lost 5 bases and J lost 4 bases. The CDR3 sequence is 13 residues long. Germline V lookup: CDR1 MNHNS, CDR2 SASEGT. The CDR3 coding sequence is TGTGCCAGCAGTCGGACAGGGCGAGAGACCCAGTACTTC. It encodes CASSRTGRETQYF.

The V call is TRBV10-3, the J call TRBJ2-7, with D unresolved. V was cut by 4 bases and J by 4 bases, with 8 bases left in between. This CDR3 has 12 residues. The germline V gene encodes CDR1 ENHRY and CDR2 SYGVKD. The CDR3 sequence: CAISGYGYEQYF. CDR3 sequence (DNA): TGTGCCATCAGTGGGTATGGGTACGAGCAGTACTTC.

This clonotype appeared a few times. The V and J genes are TRBV6-2 or TRBV6-3 and TRBJ2-7, with D unclear. Between the trimmed V and J ends, which lost 5 bases and 1 base, there was a span of 12 bases. Looked up from germline, CDR1 is MNHEY and CDR2 is SVGEGT. The CDR3 covers 14 residues. The CDR3 bases are TGTGCCAGCAGTACATGGACGGAATCCTACGAGCAGTACGTC. Its translation is CASSTWTESYEQYV.

V usage is TRBV14 and J usage is TRBJ2-2, with D possibly matching TRBD2 (6 bases). CDR3 length equals 17 residues. Germline V lookup: CDR1 SGHDN, CDR2 FVKESK. V was clipped by 0 bases and J by 2 bases, with 13 bases between them. CDR3 in DNA: TGTGCCAGCAGCCAAGATAAGGAGGGCTCAAACACCGGGGAGCTGTTTTTT. This sequence encodes CASSQDKEGSNTGELFF.

This clonotype was seen a handful of times. J is TRBJ2-1 and V is TRBV7-9; the match to TRBD2 covers 9 bases. V was clipped by 5 bases and J by 1 base; unmatched bases: 9. The CDR3 spans 17 residues. The germline gives CDR1 SEHNR, CDR2 FQNEAQ (reference sequence). This CDR3 reads CASSTTLAGPSYNEQFF. The DNA of the CDR3 is TGTGCCAGCAGCACCACTCTAGCGGGGCCTTCCTACAATGAGCAGTTCTTC.

This clonotype was seen at least ten times. This chain joins TRBV7-9 and TRBJ2-3, with unresolved D. The CDR3 length is 11 residues. CDR1 is SEHNR, CDR2 FQNEAQ, per germline (reference sequence). Trimming took off 3 bases at V and 3 bases at J, with 1 base between the two ends. CDR3 coding DNA: TGTGCCAGCAGCTTTACAGATACGCAGTATTTT. Protein sequence: CASSFTDTQYF.

This sequence joins TRBV18 and TRBJ2-5; D not certain. The germline V and J ends were trimmed by 5 bases and 1 base, with 17 bases remaining between them. This CDR3 is built from 16 residues. CDR1 is KGHSH and CDR2 is LQKENI in the germline V gene. The CDR3 here is CASSSTGSALQETQYF. CDR3 nucleotides: TGTGCCAGCTCATCAACCGGGTCCGCCCTCCAAGAGACCCAGTACTTC.

This chain joins TRBV7-9 and TRBJ2-2, with 8 positions matching TRBD1. The ends lost 5 bases at V and 6 bases at J; junction bases unmatched: 5. Germline-derived CDR1 and CDR2 are SEHNR and FQNEAQ (reference sequence). This CDR3 contains 14 residues. The CDR3 is CASSIPGGPGELFF. CDR3 DNA sequence: TGTGCCAGCAGCATTCCAGGGGGCCCCGGGGAGCTGTTTTTT.

This clonotype was seen ten or more times. V and J are TRBV5-1 and TRBJ1-4; possibly TRBD1 for D (6 bases). This CDR3 comprises 16 residues. Trimming took 4 bases from V and 6 from J, leaving 19 bases between them. Germline loops: CDR1 SGHRS, CDR2 YFSETQ. In DNA, the CDR3 is TGCGCCAGCAGCCTTTATTTCAGGGGTGACTATGAAAAACTGTTTTTT. It specifies CASSLYFRGDYEKLFF.

V usage is TRBV5-1 and J usage is TRBJ1-4; perhaps TRBD1 as D (5 bases). This CDR3 has 16 amino acids. Trimming pared 3 bases from V and 5 bases from J, leaving 17 bases between. Germline-derived CDR1 and CDR2 are SGHRS and YFSETQ. DNA for the CDR3: TGCGCCAGCAGCTGGCTGGCCACAGGCGGCAATGAAAAACTGTTTTTT. Protein product: CASSWLATGGNEKLFF. Combining the CDR3 with reference TRBV5-1 and TRBJ1-4 gives the whole variable domain KAGVTQTPRYLIKTRGQQVTLSCSPISGHRSVSWYQQTPGQGLQFLFEYFSETQRNKGNFPGRFSGRQFSNSRSEMNVSTLELGDSALYLCASSWLATGGNEKLFFGSGTQLSVL.

This clonotype was recorded many times. The rearrangement uses TRBV4-3 and TRBJ2-5; no definite D call. This CDR3 has 15 amino acids. V dropped 0 bases and J dropped 2 bases, with 10 bases sitting between them. Germline values: CDR1 LGHNA, CDR2 YSLEER. The CDR3 DNA is TGCGCCAGCAGCCAAGATAGCAACAAACAAGAGACCCAGTACTTC. Protein: CASSQDSNKQETQYF.

This clonotype has at least ten counts. The chain employs TRBV5-1 and TRBJ2-1; D is unclear. The CDR3 covers 13 residues. V gave up 2 bases and J gave up 5 bases, with 8 bases separating them. CDR1 is SGHRS and CDR2 is YFSETQ in the germline V gene. CDR3 residues: CASSFYGNNEQFF. CDR3 sequence (DNA): TGCGCCAGCAGCTTTTATGGCAACAATGAGCAGTTCTTC.

This clonotype was recorded a few times. The genes are TRBV5-6 and TRBJ1-1, with D possibly being TRBD1 (6 bases). V was clipped by 0 bases and J by 1 base, with 13 bases between them. CDR3 size: 16 residues. Per the germline V gene, CDR1 is SGHDT and CDR2 is YYEEEE. The CDR3 nucleotides are TGTGCCAGCAGCTTGGACAGGGAATACGCGAACACTGAAGCTTTCTTT. It yields the protein CASSLDREYANTEAFF. The full variable domain, rest sourced from reference TRBV5-6 and TRBJ1-1, is DAGVTQSPTHLIKTRGQQVTLRCSPKSGHDTVSWYQQALGQGPQFIFQYYEEEERQRGNFPDRFSGHQFPNYSSELNVNALLLGDSALYLCASSLDREYANTEAFFGQGTRLTVV.

This clonotype has just a few counts. This chain links TRBV20-1 with TRBJ2-3, with TRBD1 matching over 7 bases. This CDR3 has 13 residues. Unmatched junction bases numbered 5, after V lost 5 bases and J lost 3 bases. Germline lookup yields CDR1 DFQATT and CDR2 SNEGSKA (reference sequence). The CDR3 sequence is CSAYTGETDTQYF. CDR3 bases: TGCAGTGCTTATACAGGGGAAACAGATACGCAGTATTTT.

This clonotype was found many times. This chain connects TRBV5-1 to TRBJ2-1, with D tentatively TRBD1 or TRBD2 (5 bases each). CDR1 is SGHRS, CDR2 YFSETQ, per germline. The CDR3 contains 17 residues. The ends were cut back, 0 bases at V and 2 bases at J, with 15 bases in the middle. CDR3 in amino acids: CASSLGLGTSPYNEQFF. The CDR3 region has the DNA TGCGCCAGCAGCTTGGGGCTCGGGACGTCACCCTACAATGAGCAGTTCTTC.

The table lists this clonotype with a few counts. The chain couples TRBV4-1 to TRBJ1-4; D is perhaps TRBD1 (5 bases). V shed 4 bases and J shed 3 bases, with 9 bases lying between them. The germline CDR1 and CDR2 sequences are MGHRA and YSYEKL. The CDR3 extends over 14 amino acids. DNA of the CDR3: TGCGCCAGCAGCCCCAGGGCAGCTAATGAAAAACTGTTTTTT. Protein product: CASSPRAANEKLFF.

J is TRBJ2-5 and V is TRBV15; a weak D match, TRBD1 (5 bases). Germline CDR1 is LNHNV and CDR2 is YYDKDF (reference sequence). The CDR3 contains 17 residues. V lost 3 bases and J 4 bases, leaving 21 bases between the germline ends. This chain's CDR3 is CATSSIIQEWFGETQYF. The CDR3 region has the DNA TGTGCCACCAGCAGCATAATACAGGAATGGTTTGGAGAGACCCAGTACTTC.

This clonotype was counted many times. The chain couples TRBV5-4 to TRBJ2-3; D ambiguous. Germline V lookup: CDR1 SGHNT, CDR2 YYREEE (reference sequence). The length of the CDR3 is 16 residues. V lost 2 bases and J lost 0, with 13 bases in between. The CDR3 is CASSLTGLASTDTQYF. CDR3 DNA: TGTGCCAGCAGCTTAACGGGCTTGGCTAGCACAGATACGCAGTATTTT.

This clonotype was observed a few times. The chain has TRBV28 and TRBJ2-7; 7 bases are a match to TRBD1. From germline, CDR1 is MDHEN and CDR2 SYDVKM. The CDR3 runs 15 residues. V gave up 6 bases and J gave up 3 bases; unmatched junction bases: 11. This CDR3 reads CASRGKGAGNYEQYV. In nucleotides, the CDR3 is TGTGCCAGCAGGGGCAAGGGGGCCGGGAACTACGAGCAGTACGTC.

This clonotype was detected a few times. The rearrangement links TRBV30 to TRBJ2-5; D unclear. The germline V and J ends were trimmed by 0 bases and 4 bases, with 9 bases remaining between them. CDR3 size: 13 residues. Per the germline V gene, CDR1 is GTSNPN and CDR2 is SVGIG (reference sequence). This chain's CDR3 is CAWSVMGRETQYF. CDR3 in DNA: TGTGCCTGGAGTGTCATGGGTAGAGAGACCCAGTACTTC.

J is TRBJ1-1 and V is TRBV19, with no clear D. The V end lost 6 bases, the J end lost 1 base, and 6 bases lay between the germline ends. Germline V CDR1 and CDR2: LNHDA, SQIVND (reference sequence). This CDR3 comprises 12 residues. This CDR3 is CASRQRNTEAFF. The DNA of the CDR3 is TGTGCCAGTAGACAGAGGAACACTGAAGCTTTCTTT.

Note on this clonotype: The CDR3 end shows no conserved phenylalanine or tryptophan, and so a read error is likely. The chain employs TRBV10-3 and TRBJ1-5; D call uncertain. This CDR3 spans 13 amino acids. Germline values: CDR1 ENHRY, CDR2 SYGVKD. The V and J ends lost 11 bases and 5 bases respectively, with 16 bases between them. The CDR3, as DNA: TGTGCCTCGGGGAGGCAGGAACATCAGCCCCAGCATTGT. This translates into CASGRQEHQPQHC.

This chain connects TRBV9 to TRBJ2-1; TRBD2 aligns across 16 bases. Germline V CDR1 and CDR2: SGDLS, YYNGEE. The junction had 6 bases not matched to a gene; V was cut back by 3 bases and J by 9 bases. The CDR3 spans 16 residues. The CDR3 protein is CASSAGTSGGAGEQFF. The CDR3 DNA is TGTGCCAGCAGCGCGGGGACTAGCGGGGGGGCGGGTGAGCAGTTCTTC.

This clonotype was counted at least ten times. The chain couples TRBV6-6 to TRBJ2-5; TRBD1 matches at 8 bases. Germline CDR1 reads MNHNY; CDR2 reads SVGAGI (reference sequence). The CDR3 is made up of 13 amino acids. V lost 2 bases to trimming and J lost 5 bases; unmatched junction nucleotides: 1. The CDR3 sequence is CASSYRDRETQYF. CDR3 coding DNA: TGTGCCAGCAGTTACCGGGACAGGGAGACCCAGTACTTC.

J is TRBJ2-5 and V is TRBV20-1, with D perhaps given as TRBD1 or TRBD2 (6 bases each). Trimming shortened V by 6 bases and J by 5 bases, and 16 bases separated the two germline ends. Germline values: CDR1 DFQATT, CDR2 SNEGSKA (reference sequence). This CDR3 has 13 residues. The chain's CDR3 is CSARDIQGETQYF. Here the CDR3 DNA reads TGCAGTGCGCGGGACATACAAGGGGAGACCCAGTACTTC.

The gene calls are TRBV7-9 and TRBJ2-6; D gene unclear. The CDR3 is 16 amino acids. V gave up 1 base and J gave up 0 bases, with 7 bases separating them. CDR1 is SEHNR, CDR2 FQNEAQ, per germline (reference sequence). CDR3 in DNA: TGTGCCAGCAGCTTAGTTTGGGTCTCTGGGGCCAACGTCCTGACTTTC. Amino acids: CASSLVWVSGANVLTF.

This clonotype was seen more than once but under ten times. This chain joins TRBV28 and TRBJ1-2; D gene uncertain. Germline V lookup: CDR1 MDHEN, CDR2 SYDVKM. V was cut by 2 bases and J by 3 bases, with 10 bases left in between. This CDR3 has 14 residues. The CDR3 sequence is CASSLGSDDYGYTF. The CDR3 DNA reads as TGTGCCAGCAGTTTAGGGTCAGACGACTATGGCTACACCTTC.

CDR3 sequence: CAIRGTGANGYTF. The CDR3 region has the DNA TGTGCCATCAGGGGGACAGGGGCGAATGGCTACACCTTC. The chain employs TRBV10-3 and TRBJ1-2; 10 bases match TRBD1. Per the germline V gene, CDR1 is ENHRY and CDR2 is SYGVKD. This CDR3 is 13 amino acids long. V gave up 6 bases and J gave up 6 bases; unmatched junction bases: 4.

This clonotype was observed a handful of times. The CDR3 protein is CASSYRPVHGYTF. For the CDR3, the DNA is TGTGCCAGCAGTTACCGGCCAGTTCATGGCTACACCTTC. The V gene is TRBV6-2 or TRBV6-3, the J gene TRBJ1-2; D unresolved. The CDR3 loop spans 13 amino acids. CDR1 is MNHEY and CDR2 is SVGEGT in the germline V gene. V lost 2 bases to trimming and J lost 6 bases, with 10 bases between them.